This T cell receptor beta chain is from a study of T-cell memory formation after mild COVID-19. Study-level background: Across donors, TCR clusters were largely donor specific.

The germline V gene encodes CDR1 SQVTM and CDR2 ANQGSEA. The CDR3 is made up of 13 amino acids. Trimming removed 1 base from V and 0 bases from J, with 5 bases in between. On this clonotype: What it binds is not known.

TCRdb itself ran the 5' RACE reads through MiXCR, one entry per CDR3 protein. The sample consists of roughly 150,000 distinct CDR3 sequences, roughly 15% of them appearing once. Regarding the study as a whole: Contracting CD8+ clones were enriched in EMRA, CD4+ mainly in CM and EM.

V and J are TRBV29-1 and TRBJ2-3, with D hard to call. Material for sequencing was PBMCs or a T cell subset sorted from them (not recorded which). The TCR sequence derives from an adult woman who had mild COVID-19 (a few samples of this study predate the infection). Cell type and time point are not known. The CDR3 spells CSVEVTSTDTQYF. The CDR3 coding sequence is TGCAGCGTTGAAGTTACTAGCACAGATACGCAGTATTTT.